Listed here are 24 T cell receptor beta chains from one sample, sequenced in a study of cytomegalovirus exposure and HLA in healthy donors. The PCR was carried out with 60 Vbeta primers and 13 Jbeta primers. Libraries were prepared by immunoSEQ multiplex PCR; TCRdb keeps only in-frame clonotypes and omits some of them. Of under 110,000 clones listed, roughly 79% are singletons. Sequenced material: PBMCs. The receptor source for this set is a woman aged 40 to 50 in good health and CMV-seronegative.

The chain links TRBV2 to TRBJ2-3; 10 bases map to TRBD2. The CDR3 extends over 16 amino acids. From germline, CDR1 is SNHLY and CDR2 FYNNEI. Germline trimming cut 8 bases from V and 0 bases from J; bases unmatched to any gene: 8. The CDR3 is CASASGRAFSTDTQYF. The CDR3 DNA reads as TGTGCCAGCGCCAGCGGGAGGGCCTTTAGCACAGATACGCAGTATTTT.

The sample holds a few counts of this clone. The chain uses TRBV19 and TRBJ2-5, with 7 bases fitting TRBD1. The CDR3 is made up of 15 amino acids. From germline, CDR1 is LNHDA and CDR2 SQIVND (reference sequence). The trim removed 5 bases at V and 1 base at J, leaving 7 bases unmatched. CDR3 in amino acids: CASSRKTGTQETQYF. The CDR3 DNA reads TGTGCCAGTAGTCGAAAGACAGGGACCCAAGAGACCCAGTACTTC. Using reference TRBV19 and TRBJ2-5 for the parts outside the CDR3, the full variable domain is DGGITQSPKYLFRKEGQNVTLSCEQNLNHDAMYWYRQDPGQGLRLIYYSQIVNDFQKGDIAEGYSVSREKKESFPLTVTSAQKNPTAFYLCASSRKTGTQETQYFGPGTRLLVL.

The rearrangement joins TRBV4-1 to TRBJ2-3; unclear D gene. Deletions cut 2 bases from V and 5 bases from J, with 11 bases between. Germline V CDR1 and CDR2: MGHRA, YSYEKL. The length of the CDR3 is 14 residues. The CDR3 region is CASSQPLLGDTQYF. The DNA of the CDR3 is TGCGCCAGCAGCCAACCACTCCTAGGAGATACGCAGTATTTT.

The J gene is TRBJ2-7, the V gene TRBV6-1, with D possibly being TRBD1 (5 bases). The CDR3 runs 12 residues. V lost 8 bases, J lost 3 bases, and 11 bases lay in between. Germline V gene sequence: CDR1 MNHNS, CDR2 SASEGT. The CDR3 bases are TGTGCCAGCGCAGGGTTCCTCTACGAGCAGTACTTC. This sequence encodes CASAGFLYEQYF.

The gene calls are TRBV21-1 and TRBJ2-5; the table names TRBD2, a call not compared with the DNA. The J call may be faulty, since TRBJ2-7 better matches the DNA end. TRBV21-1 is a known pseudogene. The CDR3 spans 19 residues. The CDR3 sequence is CASSSQSGGLAGLDYEQYF. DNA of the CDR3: TGTGCCAGCAGCTCCCAAAGTGGGGGACTAGCGGGATTGGACTACGAGCAGTACTTC.

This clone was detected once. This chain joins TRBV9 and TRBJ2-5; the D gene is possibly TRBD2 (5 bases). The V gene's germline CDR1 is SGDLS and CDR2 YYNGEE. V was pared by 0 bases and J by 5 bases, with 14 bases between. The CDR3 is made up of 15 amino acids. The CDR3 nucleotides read TGTGCCAGCAGCGTAGGGGGTGGGAGTGGTGAGACCCAGTACTTC. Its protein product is CASSVGGGSGETQYF.

The DNA of the CDR3 is TGTGCCACCCGCCTGGACAGGGAATACACAGATACGCAGTATTTT. Protein: CATRLDREYTDTQYF. The chain couples TRBV28 to TRBJ2-3, with 8 bases aligning to TRBD1. V was clipped by 10 bases and J by 2 bases; unmatched bases: 11. This CDR3 region has 15 residues. Germline V CDR1 and CDR2: MDHEN, SYDVKM.

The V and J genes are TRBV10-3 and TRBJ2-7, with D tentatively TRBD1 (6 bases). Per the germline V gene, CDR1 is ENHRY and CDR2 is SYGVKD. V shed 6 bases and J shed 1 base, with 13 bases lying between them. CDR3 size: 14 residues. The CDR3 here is CAISAEDRSYEQYF. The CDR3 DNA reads TGTGCCATCAGCGCAGAGGACAGATCCTACGAGCAGTACTTC.

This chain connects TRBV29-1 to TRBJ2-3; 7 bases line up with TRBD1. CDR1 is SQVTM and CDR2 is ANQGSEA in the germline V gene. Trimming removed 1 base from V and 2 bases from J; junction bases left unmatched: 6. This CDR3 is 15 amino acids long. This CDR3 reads CSVEVRQGLTDTQYF. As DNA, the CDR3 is TGCAGCGTTGAAGTGAGACAGGGTCTCACAGATACGCAGTATTTT.

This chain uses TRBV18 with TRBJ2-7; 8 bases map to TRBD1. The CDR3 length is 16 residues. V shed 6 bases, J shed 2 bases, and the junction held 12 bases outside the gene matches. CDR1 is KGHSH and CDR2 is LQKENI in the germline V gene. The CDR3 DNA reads TGTGCCAGCTCCCAGATTCCGGGACAGGCCACCTACGAGCAGTACTTC. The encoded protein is CASSQIPGQATYEQYF.

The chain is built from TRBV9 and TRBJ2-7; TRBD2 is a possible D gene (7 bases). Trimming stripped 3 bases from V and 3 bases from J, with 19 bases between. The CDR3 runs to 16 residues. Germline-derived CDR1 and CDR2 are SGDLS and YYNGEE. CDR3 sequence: CASSAPGEGEYYEQYF. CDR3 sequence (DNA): TGTGCCAGCAGCGCCCCCGGGGAGGGGGAGTACTACGAGCAGTACTTC.

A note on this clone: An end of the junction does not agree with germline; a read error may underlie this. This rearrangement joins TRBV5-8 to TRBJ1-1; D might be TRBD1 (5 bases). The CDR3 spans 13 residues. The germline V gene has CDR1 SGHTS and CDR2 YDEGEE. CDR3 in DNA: TGTGCCGGCAGCTTGGGGGGGAGGACTGAAGCTTTCTTT. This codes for CAGSLGGRTEAFF.

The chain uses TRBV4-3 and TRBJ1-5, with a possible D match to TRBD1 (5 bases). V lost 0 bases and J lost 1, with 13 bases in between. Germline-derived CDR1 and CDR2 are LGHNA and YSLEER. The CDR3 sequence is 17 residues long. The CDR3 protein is CASSQDPGIGSNQPQHF. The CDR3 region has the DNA TGCGCCAGCAGCCAAGATCCAGGGATCGGGAGCAATCAGCCCCAGCATTTT.

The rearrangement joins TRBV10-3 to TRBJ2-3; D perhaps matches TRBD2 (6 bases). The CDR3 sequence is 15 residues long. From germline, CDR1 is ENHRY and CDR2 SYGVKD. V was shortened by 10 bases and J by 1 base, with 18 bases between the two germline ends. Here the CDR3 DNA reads TGTGCCACCGCCCCTGCTAGCGTGGGCACAGATACGCAGTATTTT. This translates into CATAPASVGTDTQYF.

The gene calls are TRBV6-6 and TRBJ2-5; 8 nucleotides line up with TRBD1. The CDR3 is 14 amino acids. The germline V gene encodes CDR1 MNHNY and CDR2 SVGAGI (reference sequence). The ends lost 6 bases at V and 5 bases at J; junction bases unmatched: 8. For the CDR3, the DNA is TGTGCCAGCAGCCCTAGACAGGGGAGGGAGACCCAGTACTTC. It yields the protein CASSPRQGRETQYF.

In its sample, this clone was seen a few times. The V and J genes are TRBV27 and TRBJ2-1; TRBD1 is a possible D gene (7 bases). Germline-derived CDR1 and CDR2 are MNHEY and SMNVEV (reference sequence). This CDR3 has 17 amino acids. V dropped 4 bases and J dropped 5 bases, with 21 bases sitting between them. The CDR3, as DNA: TGTGCCAGCAGTTCTTACCTCGGGCGGGACAGCGACAATGAGCAGTTCTTC. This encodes CASSSYLGRDSDNEQFF.

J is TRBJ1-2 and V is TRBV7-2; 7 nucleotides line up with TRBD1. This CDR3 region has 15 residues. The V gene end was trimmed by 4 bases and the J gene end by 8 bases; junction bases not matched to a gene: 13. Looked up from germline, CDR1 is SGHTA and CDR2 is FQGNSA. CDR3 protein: CASSSRATGVVGYTF. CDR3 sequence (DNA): TGTGCCAGCAGCTCGAGGGCTACAGGGGTAGTCGGCTACACCTTC.

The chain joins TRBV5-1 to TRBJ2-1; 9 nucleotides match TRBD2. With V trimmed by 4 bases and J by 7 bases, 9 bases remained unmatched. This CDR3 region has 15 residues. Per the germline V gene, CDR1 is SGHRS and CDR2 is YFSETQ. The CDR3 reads CASSPLAGGGNEQFF. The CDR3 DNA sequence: TGCGCCAGCAGCCCTCTTGCGGGAGGGGGTAATGAGCAGTTCTTC.

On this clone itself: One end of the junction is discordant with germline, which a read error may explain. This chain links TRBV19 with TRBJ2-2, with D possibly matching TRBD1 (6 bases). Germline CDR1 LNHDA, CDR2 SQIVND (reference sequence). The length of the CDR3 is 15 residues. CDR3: CASRIRTDQAGELSF. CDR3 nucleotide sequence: TGTGCCAGTCGGATTCGGACAGATCAGGCCGGGGAGCTGTCTTTT.

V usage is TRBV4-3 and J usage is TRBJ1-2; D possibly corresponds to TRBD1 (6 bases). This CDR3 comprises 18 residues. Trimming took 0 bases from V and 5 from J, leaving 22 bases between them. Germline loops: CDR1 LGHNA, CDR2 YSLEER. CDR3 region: CASSQDIGGGGTPYGYTF. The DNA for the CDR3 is TGCGCCAGCAGCCAAGATATTGGGGGGGGAGGGACACCGTATGGCTACACCTTC.

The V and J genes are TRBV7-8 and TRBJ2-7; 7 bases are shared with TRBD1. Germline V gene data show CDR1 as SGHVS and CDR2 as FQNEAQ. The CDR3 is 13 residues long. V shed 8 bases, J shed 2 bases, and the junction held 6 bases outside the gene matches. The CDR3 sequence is CASRDRVTYEQYF. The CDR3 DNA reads TGTGCCAGCCGGGACAGAGTAACCTACGAGCAGTACTTC.

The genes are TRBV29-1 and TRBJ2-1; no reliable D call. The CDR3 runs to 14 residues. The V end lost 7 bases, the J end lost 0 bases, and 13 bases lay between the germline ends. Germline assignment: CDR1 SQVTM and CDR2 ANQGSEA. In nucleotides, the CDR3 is TGCAGCGCCCTGTTACAGAGCTCCTACAATGAGCAGTTCTTC. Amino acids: CSALLQSSYNEQFF.

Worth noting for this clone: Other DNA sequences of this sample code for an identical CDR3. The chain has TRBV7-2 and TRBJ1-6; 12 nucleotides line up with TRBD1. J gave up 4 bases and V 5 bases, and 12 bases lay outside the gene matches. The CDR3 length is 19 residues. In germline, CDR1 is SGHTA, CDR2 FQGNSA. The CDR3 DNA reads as TGTGCCAGCAGCCTCCAAGGGGACAGGGGGCCTTTATATAATTCACCCCTCCACTTT. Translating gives CASSLQGDRGPLYNSPLHF.

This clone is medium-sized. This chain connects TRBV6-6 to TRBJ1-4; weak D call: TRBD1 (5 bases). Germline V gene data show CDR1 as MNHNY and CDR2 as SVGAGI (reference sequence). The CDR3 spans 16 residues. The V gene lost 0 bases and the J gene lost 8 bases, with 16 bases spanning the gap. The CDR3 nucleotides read TGTGCCAGCAGTTACTCGAGGGCCGGGGCGGGGGAAAAACTGTTTTTT. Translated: CASSYSRAGAGEKLFF.